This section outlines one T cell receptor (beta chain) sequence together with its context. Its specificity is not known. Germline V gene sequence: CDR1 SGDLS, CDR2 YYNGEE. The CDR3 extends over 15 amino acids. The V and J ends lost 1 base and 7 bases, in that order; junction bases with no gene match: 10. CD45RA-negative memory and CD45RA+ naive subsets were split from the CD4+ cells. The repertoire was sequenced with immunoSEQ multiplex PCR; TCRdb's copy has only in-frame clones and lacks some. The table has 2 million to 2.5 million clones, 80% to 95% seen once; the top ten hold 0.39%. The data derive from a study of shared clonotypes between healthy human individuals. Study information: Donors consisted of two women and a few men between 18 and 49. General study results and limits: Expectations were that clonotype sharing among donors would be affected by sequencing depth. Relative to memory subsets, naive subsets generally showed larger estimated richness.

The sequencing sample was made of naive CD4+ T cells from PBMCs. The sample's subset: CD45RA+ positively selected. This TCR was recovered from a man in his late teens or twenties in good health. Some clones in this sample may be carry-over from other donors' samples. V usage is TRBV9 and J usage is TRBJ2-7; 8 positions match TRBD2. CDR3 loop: CASSVLPAGEGEQYF. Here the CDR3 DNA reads TGTGCCAGCAGCGTATTGCCAGCGGGAGAGGGAGAGCAGTACTTC.